This T cell receptor (beta chain) was found in a study of blood T cell repertoires in COVID-19. Germline V gene lookup returns CDR1 SGDLS and CDR2 YYNGEE. This CDR3 is 13 amino acids long. J gave up 6 bases and V 3 bases, and 3 bases lay outside the gene matches. TCRdb's table, derived via immunoSEQ multiplex PCR, lists solely in-frame clones and lacks some. The table shows under 250,000 clones, with around 81% occurring only once. The chain couples TRBV9 to TRBJ2-1; TRBD2 aligns across 7 bases. Sequencing input: peripheral blood. The sequence came from a woman aged 55 to 70 with active or convalescent COVID-19. CDR3 sequence: CASSGGTINEQFF. The CDR3 DNA is TGTGCCAGCAGCGGGGGGACTATCAATGAGCAGTTCTTC.